This T cell receptor (beta chain) was retrieved from a study of CD8+ T cells in alopecia areata. Described treatment: oral pan-JAK inhibitor, 5-10 mg twice daily. Germline lookup yields CDR1 SQVTM and CDR2 ANQGSEA. V dropped 6 bases and J dropped 7 bases, with 12 bases sitting between them. This CDR3 has 11 residues. Extraction and reverse transcription of RNA yielded cDNA as the sequencing template. The protocol was immunoSEQ multiplex PCR, while the TCRdb copy is restricted to in-frame clones and leaves out a portion. Among hundreds of thousands of clones listed, 60% were seen once. The sequence was obtained from a human donor with alopecia areata. Here the sequenced sample was CD4+ T cells sorted from blood, taken at week 52, from a patient treated with tofacitinib. J is TRBJ1-2 and V is TRBV29-1; D remains ambiguous. CDR3 bases: TGCAGCGTGAGAACTAGCGCTGGCTACACCTTC. This sequence encodes CSVRTSAGYTF.